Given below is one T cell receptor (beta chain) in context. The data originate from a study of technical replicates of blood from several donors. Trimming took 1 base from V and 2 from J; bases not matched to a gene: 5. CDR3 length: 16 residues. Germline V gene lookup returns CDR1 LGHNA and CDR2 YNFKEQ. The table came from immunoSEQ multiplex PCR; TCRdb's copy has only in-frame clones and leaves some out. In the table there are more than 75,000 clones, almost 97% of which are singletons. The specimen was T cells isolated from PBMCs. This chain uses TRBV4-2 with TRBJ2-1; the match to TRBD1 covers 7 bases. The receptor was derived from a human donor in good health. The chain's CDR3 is CASSQVEGAPYNEQFF. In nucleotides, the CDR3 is TGTGCCAGCAGCCAAGTTGAGGGGGCCCCCTACAATGAGCAGTTCTTC.